This entry lists 3 T cell receptor beta chains sequenced from one sample in a study of lymphopenia after photon versus proton radiotherapy. Libraries were prepared by immunoSEQ multiplex PCR; TCRdb keeps only in-frame clonotypes and omits some of them. The repertoire holds 70,000 to 95,000 clones, with around four fifths as singletons. Sequenced here: peripheral blood, sampled from a patient treated with proton-based radiotherapy. The source of these receptors is a man in his 60s with pancreatic cancer.

The chain combines TRBV7-9 with TRBJ2-3, with D perhaps given as TRBD1 or TRBD2 (5 bases each). Trimming shortened V by 5 bases and J by 2 bases, and 8 bases separated the two germline ends. The germline gives CDR1 SEHNR, CDR2 FQNEAQ (reference sequence). The length of the CDR3 is 13 residues. CDR3 sequence reads: CASSHGTTDTQYF. In nucleotides, the CDR3 is TGTGCCAGCAGCCACGGGACCACAGATACGCAGTATTTT.

The rearrangement links TRBV9 to TRBJ2-6, with TRBD1 matching over 7 bases. With 1 base clipped from V and 2 bases from J, the junction kept 0 bases outside the gene matches. Germline CDR1 reads SGDLS; CDR2 reads YYNGEE. The CDR3 loop spans 15 amino acids. This CDR3 reads CASSVTGAGANVLTF. CDR3 DNA sequence: TGTGCCAGCAGCGTAACAGGGGCTGGGGCCAACGTCCTGACTTTC.

The CDR3 DNA follows: TGCAGCGCAGAAGGGCTAGCGGATACGCAGTATTTT. Its translation: CSAEGLADTQYF. The chain links TRBV29-1 to TRBJ2-3, with D maybe TRBD2 (6 bases). V shed 7 bases and J shed 6 bases, with 14 bases lying between them. Germline loops: CDR1 SQVTM, CDR2 ANQGSEA. CDR3 size: 12 residues.